Listed here are 27 T cell receptor beta chains from one sample, sequenced in a study of CD8 T cells in ankylosing spondylitis. Each CDR3 protein gets one entry after TCRdb re-called the 5' RACE reads with MiXCR. The sample includes about 270,000 distinct CDR3 sequences, under 35% of them seen just once. The specimen was blood, either unsorted or a sorted T cell fraction (not recorded which). The receptor set was obtained from a male donor with ankylosing spondylitis or in good health (not recorded which).

This rearrangement joins TRBV5-1 to TRBJ2-7; the D call may be TRBD1 or TRBD2 (5 bases each). The germline gives CDR1 SGHRS, CDR2 YFSETQ. Deletions cut 2 bases from V and 6 bases from J, with 9 bases between. This CDR3 is 12 amino acids long. CDR3 DNA: TGCGCCAGCAGCTTCCGAGGGGCCGAGCAGTACTTC. Translation: CASSFRGAEQYF. The whole variable domain, remainder taken from reference TRBV5-1 and TRBJ2-7, is KAGVTQTPRYLIKTRGQQVTLSCSPISGHRSVSWYQQTPGQGLQFLFEYFSETQRNKGNFPGRFSGRQFSNSRSEMNVSTLELGDSALYLCASSFRGAEQYFGPGTRLTVT.

The CDR3 DNA reads TGCAGTGCTAGCCCCCTGACGAAGGAGAATCAGCCCCAGCATTTT. It specifies CSASPLTKENQPQHF. The rearrangement links TRBV20-1 to TRBJ1-5; D gene unclear. Trimming left V 3 bases short and J 4 bases short, with 16 bases between. This CDR3 is built from 15 residues. Germline lookup yields CDR1 DFQATT and CDR2 SNEGSKA (reference sequence).

The chain is built from TRBV27 and TRBJ2-3; D is undetermined. The germline V gene encodes CDR1 MNHEY and CDR2 SMNVEV (reference sequence). The ends were cut back, 4 bases at V and 0 bases at J, with 20 bases in the middle. The CDR3 covers 18 residues. CDR3 in DNA: TGTGCCAGCAGTTCCCTCATTTTCGACAAGCCTAGCACAGATACGCAGTATTTT. It yields the protein CASSSLIFDKPSTDTQYF.

In its sample, this clonotype was seen a few times. The chain recombines TRBV5-5 with TRBJ2-3, with D perhaps matching TRBD1 (6 bases). The V end lost 2 bases, the J end lost 8 bases, and 9 bases lay between the germline ends. Germline CDR1 and CDR2: SGHKS and YYEKEE (reference sequence). The CDR3 spans 12 residues. As DNA, the CDR3 is TGTGCCAGCAGCTTACCCAGGGGTACGCAGTATTTT. The encoded protein is CASSLPRGTQYF. Full variable domain (outside the CDR3, taken from reference TRBV5-5 and TRBJ2-3): DAGVTQSPTHLIKTRGQQVTLRCSPISGHKSVSWYQQVLGQGPQFIFQYYEKEERGRGNFPDRFSARQFPNYSSELNVNALLLGDSALYLCASSLPRGTQYFGPGTRLTVL.

This clonotype was counted at least ten times. The CDR3 DNA sequence: TGTGCCAGCAGCTTGGGCGGGGGCTCCTACGAGCAGTACTTC. This gives the protein CASSLGGGSYEQYF. This chain uses TRBV7-9 with TRBJ2-7; TRBD2 agrees at 7 bases. The germline V gene has CDR1 SEHNR and CDR2 FQNEAQ (reference sequence). J lost 0 bases, V lost 3 bases, and 2 bases had no gene match. The CDR3 has 14 amino acids.

This clonotype was picked up a small number of times. The rearrangement joins TRBV10-3 to TRBJ2-1; 10 bases agree with TRBD2. V was clipped by 4 bases and J by 8 bases; unmatched bases: 5. The CDR3 runs 14 residues. In germline, CDR1 is ENHRY, CDR2 SYGVKD. CDR3 loop: CAISVSGGEDEQFF. In nucleotides, the CDR3 is TGTGCCATCAGTGTCAGCGGGGGGGAAGATGAGCAGTTCTTC.

This clonotype was detected a few times. The gene calls are TRBV10-3 and TRBJ1-2; maybe TRBD1 (5 bases). The germline gives CDR1 ENHRY, CDR2 SYGVKD. CDR3 length equals 14 residues. V was clipped by 2 bases and J by 2 bases, with 9 bases between them. The CDR3 is CAISEPGRNYGYTF. In DNA form, the CDR3 reads TGTGCCATCAGTGAGCCGGGACGGAACTATGGCTACACCTTC.

This clonotype has just a few counts. V gene TRBV20-1 combines with J gene TRBJ2-7; TRBD1 is a possible D gene (6 bases). The CDR3 spans 13 residues. Trimming removed 7 bases from V and 2 bases from J, with 15 bases in between. Looked up from germline, CDR1 is DFQATT and CDR2 is SNEGSKA (reference sequence). The CDR3 bases are TGCAGTGTTGCACAGGGTCCAGCCTACGAGCAGTACTTC. Its translation is CSVAQGPAYEQYF.

This rearrangement joins TRBV10-3 to TRBJ1-5, with 8 bases identical to TRBD1. Germline values: CDR1 ENHRY, CDR2 SYGVKD. V was clipped by 0 bases and J by 1 base; unmatched bases: 11. This CDR3 has 19 residues. The CDR3 region has the DNA TGTGCCATCAGTGAGTCGAGGACAGGGCCCCTTGGGAGCAATCAGCCCCAGCATTTT. It codes for CAISESRTGPLGSNQPQHF.

J is TRBJ2-7 and V is TRBV20-1; D is possibly TRBD1 or TRBD2 (5 bases each). This CDR3 region has 14 residues. The V end lost 5 bases, the J end lost 4 bases, and 18 bases lay between the germline ends. Germline V lookup: CDR1 DFQATT, CDR2 SNEGSKA (reference sequence). The CDR3 DNA follows: TGCAGTGCTGTCCCGGGAAGGGGATCGTACGAGCAGTACTTC. It specifies CSAVPGRGSYEQYF.

The chain has TRBV11-2 and TRBJ2-5, with D possibly being TRBD2 (6 bases). Trimming left V 1 base short and J 0 bases short, with 15 bases between. This CDR3 region has 17 residues. CDR1 is SGHAT, CDR2 FQNNGV, per germline. DNA of the CDR3: TGTGCCAGCAGCTTAGGTCAGAGGAGGGGTTACCAAGAGACCCAGTACTTC. Translation: CASSLGQRRGYQETQYF. Supplemented by reference TRBV11-2 and TRBJ2-5, the full variable domain reads EAGVAQSPRYKIIEKRQSVAFWCNPISGHATLYWYQQILGQGPKLLIQFQNNGVVDDSQLPKDRFSAERLKGVDSTLKIQPAKLEDSAVYLCASSLGQRRGYQETQYFGPGTRLLVL.

The sample holds a few counts of this clonotype. The V call is TRBV20-1, the J call TRBJ2-4, with 7 bases matching TRBD1. Germline V gene sequence: CDR1 DFQATT, CDR2 SNEGSKA (reference sequence). The CDR3 extends over 15 amino acids. The V segment lost 4 bases and the J segment 7 bases; nucleotides outside the gene matches: 13. CDR3 residues: CSATSPGTASNIQYF. The CDR3 DNA sequence: TGCAGTGCTACAAGTCCCGGGACAGCCTCCAACATTCAGTACTTC.

The V gene is TRBV29-1, the J gene TRBJ2-3; TRBD1 matches 8 bases. V shed 5 bases, J shed 5 bases, and the junction held 3 bases outside the gene matches. Germline values: CDR1 SQVTM, CDR2 ANQGSEA. The CDR3 totals 12 residues. The DNA of the CDR3 is TGCAGCGTTACCACAGGGGGAGATACGCAGTATTTT. This sequence encodes CSVTTGGDTQYF.

The chain combines TRBV24-1 with TRBJ2-5; perhaps D is TRBD1 or TRBD2 (5 bases each). Trimming removed 8 bases from V and 7 bases from J, with 16 bases in between. From germline, CDR1 is KGHDR and CDR2 SFDVKD. This CDR3 comprises 13 residues. Here the CDR3 DNA reads TGTGCCACCACCCCTTCCGAGGGGCCGACCCAGTACTTC. Residues: CATTPSEGPTQYF.

This sequence joins TRBV6-5 and TRBJ2-3; 12 positions match TRBD2. V trimming: 4 bases; J trimming: 4 bases; junction bases outside the gene matches: 6. This CDR3 is built from 16 residues. Germline V gene lookup returns CDR1 MNHEY and CDR2 SVGAGI. The CDR3 DNA sequence: TGTGCCAGCAGTTTGCTAGCGGGGGGGCCGGCAGATACGCAGTATTTT. Its protein product is CASSLLAGGPADTQYF.

The CDR3 DNA reads TGTGCCAGCAGTGATTTTCCAGGGACTAGCCCTCTCTCAGATACGCAGTATTTT. It is translated as CASSDFPGTSPLSDTQYF. The chain combines TRBV25-1 with TRBJ2-3, with 9 bases that match TRBD2. The CDR3 runs to 18 residues. Losses at the gene ends were 3 bases for V and 4 bases for J; bases not matched to a gene: 14. Germline V lookup: CDR1 MGHDK, CDR2 SYGVNS.

This clonotype was counted only a few times. The chain uses TRBV12-3 or TRBV12-4 and TRBJ1-5; TRBD1 matches at 9 bases. The V gene end was trimmed by 1 base and the J gene end by 2 bases; junction bases not matched to a gene: 3. The CDR3 runs 16 residues. The chain's CDR3 is CASSLDRGLGNQPQHF. In nucleotides, the CDR3 is TGTGCCAGCAGTTTAGACAGGGGGCTTGGCAATCAGCCCCAGCATTTT.

This clonotype occurred a few times. The chain couples TRBV6-5 to TRBJ2-7, with D perhaps matching TRBD1 (6 bases). The CDR3 contains 15 residues. Trimming cost V 0 bases and J 3 bases, with 12 bases left between them. Germline V gene data show CDR1 as MNHEY and CDR2 as SVGAGI. In DNA, the CDR3 is TGTGCCAGCAGTTACTCGAGAGGGACACACTACGAGCAGTACTTC. Protein product: CASSYSRGTHYEQYF.

The genes are TRBV12-3 or TRBV12-4 and TRBJ2-1; D gene uncertain. Between the trimmed V and J ends, which lost 8 bases and 4 bases, there was a span of 12 bases. This CDR3 comprises 13 residues. CDR3 coding DNA: TGTGCCAGCGTCGAGACACCGTACAATGAGCAGTTCTTC. Translated, it gives CASVETPYNEQFF.

The chain couples TRBV15 to TRBJ1-4; the D is unclear. The germline V gene has CDR1 LNHNV and CDR2 YYDKDF (reference sequence). The V and J ends lost 4 bases and 0 bases respectively, with 24 bases between them. The CDR3 is made up of 20 amino acids. CDR3 DNA: TGTGCCACCAGCAAAGAAGTTCCGCAGGCGGTAACTTCAACTAATGAAAAACTGTTTTTT. Its translation is CATSKEVPQAVTSTNEKLFF.

The rearrangement uses TRBV7-6 and TRBJ2-7; no firm D call. Per germline, CDR1 SGHVS and CDR2 FNYEAQ. The CDR3 has 13 amino acids. V lost 5 bases and J 4 bases, leaving 12 bases between the germline ends. The CDR3 DNA reads TGTGCCAGCAGCGAAGGTTTTTTGTACGAGCAGTACTTC. This codes for CASSEGFLYEQYF.

The rearrangement uses TRBV12-3 or TRBV12-4 and TRBJ2-1, with D unclear. Trimming removed 5 bases at V and 10 bases at J, with 6 bases between. The CDR3 has 10 amino acids. The CDR3 DNA follows: TGTGCCAGCAGTATCGGGGAGCAGTTCTTC. As protein: CASSIGEQFF.

This clonotype was counted only a few times. The chain combines TRBV6-5 with TRBJ2-1; D is unclear. The CDR3 covers 16 residues. V lost 0 bases and J lost 1, with 10 bases in between. Germline V gene lookup returns CDR1 MNHEY and CDR2 SVGAGI. The CDR3 DNA reads TGTGCCAGCAGTTACTCGATGTCGGTTTCCTACAATGAGCAGTTCTTC. Translated: CASSYSMSVSYNEQFF.

The genes are TRBV6-1 and TRBJ2-5, with 10 nucleotides matching TRBD2. The trim removed 6 bases at V and 4 bases at J, leaving 11 bases unmatched. The V gene's germline CDR1 is MNHNS and CDR2 SASEGT. This CDR3 has 16 residues. CDR3 in DNA: TGTGCCAGCAGGAGGAGCGGGGGGGCATTTGGAGAGACCCAGTACTTC. Translation gives CASRRSGGAFGETQYF.

The sample holds a few counts of this clonotype. The rearrangement joins TRBV29-1 to TRBJ2-3; 11 nucleotides line up with TRBD2. V shed 3 bases and J 4 bases; nucleotides not matched to a gene: 12. Germline assignment: CDR1 SQVTM and CDR2 ANQGSEA. The CDR3 is made up of 17 amino acids. The CDR3 is CSVEPGLISGGADTQYF. The CDR3 region has the DNA TGCAGCGTTGAGCCGGGGTTAATTAGCGGGGGGGCAGATACGCAGTATTTT.

This clonotype was seen only once. The chain joins TRBV20-1 to TRBJ1-1; D is perhaps TRBD1 (5 bases). Germline V gene lookup returns CDR1 DFQATT and CDR2 SNEGSKA (reference sequence). This CDR3 has 16 amino acids. V lost 2 bases to trimming and J lost 5 bases, with 21 bases between them. The CDR3, as DNA: TGCAGTGCTAGAAACTCCCAGGAAGGGACTGGGACTGAAGCTTTCTTT. This encodes CSARNSQEGTGTEAFF.

A few counts support this clonotype. V is TRBV5-5 and J is TRBJ1-2; D uncertain. Germline V gene lookup returns CDR1 SGHKS and CDR2 YYEKEE (reference sequence). Deletions cut 0 bases from V and 6 bases from J, with 9 bases between. This CDR3 has 13 amino acids. Here the CDR3 DNA reads TGTGCCAGCAGCTTGGGAACCTGGGATGGCTACACCTTC. The encoded protein is CASSLGTWDGYTF. The entire variable domain, with the rest obtained from reference TRBV5-5 and TRBJ1-2, is as follows: DAGVTQSPTHLIKTRGQQVTLRCSPISGHKSVSWYQQVLGQGPQFIFQYYEKEERGRGNFPDRFSARQFPNYSSELNVNALLLGDSALYLCASSLGTWDGYTFGSGTRLTVV.